This T cell receptor beta chain was sequenced during a study of CD8 T cells in ankylosing spondylitis. Study-wide results and limits: A TCR beta motif of about eight highly homologous variants appeared characteristic of ankylosing spondylitis blood. Matched ankylosing spondylitis synovial fluid reportedly showed significant enrichment of disease-linked clones.

Germline CDR1 SGHTA, CDR2 FQGNSA. Trimming removed 3 bases at V and 6 bases at J, with 18 bases between. The CDR3 has 15 residues. As regards this clonotype: The antigen is unknown.

TCRdb redid the calling of the 5' RACE reads with MiXCR, one entry per CDR3 protein. Of roughly 230,000 distinct CDR3 sequences listed, 15% to 20% were seen once; the top ten hold about a third. V gene TRBV7-2 combines with J gene TRBJ2-7; D may correspond to TRBD1 or TRBD2 (6 bases each). This receptor was identified in a male donor with ankylosing spondylitis or in good health (not recorded which). Sequencing was done on a sample of blood, either unsorted or a sorted T cell fraction (not recorded which). The CDR3, as DNA: TGTGCCAGCAGCTTTGCCAGCGTGGGGGGCCCCGAGCAGTACTTC. It encodes CASSFASVGGPEQYF.